Here is one T cell receptor beta chain with its context. The data derive from a study of CD8 T cells in Susac syndrome. With random hexamers, reverse transcription was performed on roughly 0.5 to 1 ug of RNA. An immunoSEQ multiplex PCR amplified TCR beta CDR3 over 54 Vbeta and 13 Jbeta. From the immunoSEQ multiplex PCR reads, TCRdb called clonotypes with MiXCR, one entry per CDR3 protein. The table shows under 150,000 distinct CDR3 sequences, with around 85% occurring only once. TCR beta sequencing covered blood CD8+ and CD4+ T cells. The patients serving as multiple sclerosis controls were treatment-naive. They had stable or active relapsing-remitting disease and fulfilled revised McDonald criteria. The TEMRA cells underwent FACS enrichment, while the CD8+ and CD4+ T cells underwent negative isolation. This receptor was identified in a human donor with multiple sclerosis. The sample consisted of CD8+ T cells from PBMCs.

The CDR3 sequence is CASNLVPRADTQYF. DNA for the CDR3: TGTGCCAGCAACTTAGTTCCACGCGCAGATACGCAGTATTTT. This sequence joins TRBV27 and TRBJ2-3; D gene unclear. Trimming shortened V by 7 bases and J by 4 bases, and 15 bases separated the two germline ends. The CDR3 totals 14 residues. Germline V gene lookup returns CDR1 MNHEY and CDR2 SMNVEV (reference sequence).